These T cell receptor beta chains were read from a single sample in a study of control samples from healthy donors and cancer patients. TCRdb keeps only in-frame clones here, not all; method: immunoSEQ multiplex PCR. The sample carries approximately 70,000 clones, about 83% recorded once. Specimen: blood. The receptor source for this set is a man aged 55 to 69 in good health. Both conserved end residues are part of each CDR3. Fields, in order: V gene, J gene, clone size, D gene, CDR3 protein, CDR3 DNA. The D gene is left open where the match is weak. Clone size is not always given. Where it is, it says once, few, many or a class for expanded clones.

v_call: TRBV10-3
j_call: TRBJ2-5
clone_size: .
d_call: TRBD2
cdr3_aa: CAITGTSGGTQYF
cdr3_nt: TGTGCCATCACTGGGACTAGCGGGGGGACCCAGTACTTC

v_call: TRBV11-2
j_call: TRBJ1-1
clone_size: .
d_call: .
cdr3_aa: CASSYDGEAFF
cdr3_nt: TGTGCCAGCAGCTATGACGGTGAAGCTTTCTTT

v_call: TRBV12-3/TRBV12-4
j_call: TRBJ1-2
clone_size: few
d_call: TRBD1
cdr3_aa: CASTLGTGGGYTF
cdr3_nt: TGTGCCAGCACATTAGGGACAGGGGGTGGCTACACCTTC

v_call: TRBV5-1
j_call: TRBJ2-2
clone_size: .
d_call: TRBD2
cdr3_aa: CASSRRTSGNTGELFF
cdr3_nt: TGCGCCAGCAGCCGAAGGACTAGCGGGAACACCGGGGAGCTGTTTTTT

v_call: TRBV11-1
j_call: TRBJ2-3
clone_size: .
d_call: .
cdr3_aa: CASSSWGGIVDTQYF
cdr3_nt: TGTGCCAGCAGCTCCTGGGGCGGGATTGTAGATACGCAGTATTTT

v_call: TRBV5-6
j_call: TRBJ2-4
clone_size: .
d_call: .
cdr3_aa: CASSSGRITQYF
cdr3_nt: TGTGCCAGCAGCTCGGGGAGGATTACTCAGTACTTC

v_call: TRBV6-5
j_call: TRBJ2-5
clone_size: .
d_call: TRBD1
cdr3_aa: CASTRQGYQETQYF
cdr3_nt: TGTGCCAGCACCCGACAGGGCTACCAAGAGACCCAGTACTTC

v_call: TRBV6-2/TRBV6-3
j_call: TRBJ1-6
clone_size: .
d_call: .
cdr3_aa: CASSVGNNSPLHF
cdr3_nt: TGTGCCAGCAGTGTAGGGAATAATTCACCCCTCCACTTT

v_call: TRBV7-9
j_call: TRBJ2-1
clone_size: once
d_call: TRBD2
cdr3_aa: CASSLGLAGGNEQFF
cdr3_nt: TGTGCCAGCAGCTTAGGGCTAGCGGGAGGAAATGAGCAGTTCTTC

v_call: TRBV19
j_call: TRBJ1-6
clone_size: .
d_call: TRBD1
cdr3_aa: CASSTGQGSFGSYNSPLHF
cdr3_nt: TGTGCCAGTAGTACCGGACAGGGAAGCTTCGGCTCCTATAATTCACCCCTCCACTTT

v_call: TRBV19
j_call: TRBJ2-4
clone_size: few
d_call: .
cdr3_aa: CASSTPRAAKNIQYF
cdr3_nt: TGTGCCAGTAGTACCCCTAGAGCGGCCAAAAACATTCAGTACTTC

v_call: TRBV19
j_call: TRBJ2-2
clone_size: .
d_call: TRBD1
cdr3_aa: CASSYRGQANTGELFF
cdr3_nt: TGTGCCAGTAGTTACAGGGGACAAGCGAACACCGGGGAGCTGTTTTTT

v_call: TRBV12-5
j_call: TRBJ2-5
clone_size: .
d_call: TRBD2
cdr3_aa: CASGVSGGGETQYF
cdr3_nt: TGTGCTAGTGGTGTTAGCGGGGGTGGGGAGACCCAGTACTTC

v_call: TRBV7-8
j_call: TRBJ2-5
clone_size: .
d_call: TRBD2
cdr3_aa: CASSRGLAGGRETQYF
cdr3_nt: TGTGCCAGCAGCCGAGGACTAGCGGGAGGTCGAGAGACCCAGTACTTC

v_call: TRBV5-1
j_call: TRBJ1-4
clone_size: .
d_call: .
cdr3_aa: CASSLADSPNEKLFF
cdr3_nt: TGCGCCAGCAGCTTGGCCGACAGCCCTAATGAAAAACTGTTTTTT

v_call: TRBV7-9
j_call: TRBJ1-5
clone_size: .
d_call: TRBD1
cdr3_aa: CASSPTGDQPQHF
cdr3_nt: TGTGCCAGCAGCCCGACAGGGGATCAGCCCCAGCATTTT

v_call: TRBV5-4
j_call: TRBJ2-1
clone_size: .
d_call: TRBD2
cdr3_aa: CASSYGLVYNEQFF
cdr3_nt: TGTGCCAGCAGTTATGGACTAGTCTACAATGAGCAGTTCTTC

v_call: TRBV27
j_call: TRBJ2-1
clone_size: .
d_call: .
cdr3_aa: CASSLQGASGNEQFF
cdr3_nt: TGTGCCAGCAGTTTACAGGGTGCTTCGGGCAATGAGCAGTTCTTC

v_call: TRBV7-8
j_call: TRBJ1-5
clone_size: few
d_call: .
cdr3_aa: CASSLRSGYSNQPQHF
cdr3_nt: TGTGCCAGCAGCTTAAGATCAGGGTATAGCAATCAGCCCCAGCATTTT

v_call: TRBV15
j_call: TRBJ2-7
clone_size: .
d_call: .
cdr3_aa: CATSRENRRAGEQYF
cdr3_nt: TGTGCCACCAGCAGAGAGAACAGGAGGGCCGGCGAGCAGTACTTC

v_call: TRBV7-3
j_call: TRBJ2-1
clone_size: .
d_call: TRBD1
cdr3_aa: CASSSFAGGGEQFF
cdr3_nt: TGTGCCAGCAGCTCTTTCGCAGGGGGTGGGGAGCAGTTCTTC

v_call: TRBV28
j_call: TRBJ2-7
clone_size: .
d_call: TRBD2
cdr3_aa: CASSLGGTSGSNEQYF
cdr3_nt: TGTGCCAGCAGTTTAGGTGGGACTAGCGGGAGCAACGAGCAGTACTTC

v_call: TRBV4-3
j_call: TRBJ1-5
clone_size: .
d_call: TRBD1
cdr3_aa: CASSLGQGKGGSNQPQHF
cdr3_nt: TGCGCCAGCAGCCTCGGACAGGGAAAAGGTGGAAGCAATCAGCCCCAGCATTTT

v_call: TRBV30
j_call: TRBJ1-5
clone_size: .
d_call: .
cdr3_aa: CAWSTALLNQPQHF
cdr3_nt: TGTGCCTGGAGTACGGCCCTACTCAATCAGCCCCAGCATTTT

v_call: TRBV4-3
j_call: TRBJ2-1
clone_size: .
d_call: TRBD2
cdr3_aa: CASSHGSGTSGRGEQFF
cdr3_nt: TGCGCCAGCAGCCACGGATCCGGGACTAGCGGGAGGGGTGAGCAGTTCTTC

v_call: TRBV5-5
j_call: TRBJ2-7
clone_size: .
d_call: .
cdr3_aa: CASSLQGYEQYF
cdr3_nt: TGTGCCAGCAGCTTACAGGGATACGAGCAGTACTTC

v_call: TRBV30
j_call: TRBJ2-5
clone_size: .
d_call: TRBD2
cdr3_aa: CAWSKQGSGSRETQYF
cdr3_nt: TGTGCCTGGTCGAAACAGGGTAGCGGGAGCCGAGAGACCCAGTACTTC

v_call: TRBV4-1
j_call: TRBJ1-1
clone_size: .
d_call: .
cdr3_aa: CASSRGQSTEAFF
cdr3_nt: TGCGCCAGCAGCCGCGGACAGAGCACTGAAGCTTTCTTT

v_call: TRBV2
j_call: TRBJ2-3
clone_size: .
d_call: .
cdr3_aa: CASSDSDTQYF
cdr3_nt: TGTGCCAGCAGTGATTCAGATACGCAGTATTTT

v_call: TRBV5-6
j_call: TRBJ2-7
clone_size: .
d_call: TRBD1
cdr3_aa: CASSTRTGGRWYEQYF
cdr3_nt: TGTGCCAGCAGCACCAGGACAGGGGGCAGGTGGTACGAGCAGTACTTC

v_call: TRBV2
j_call: TRBJ2-5
clone_size: once
d_call: .
cdr3_aa: CASTQAETQYF
cdr3_nt: TGTGCCAGCACCCAGGCGGAGACCCAGTACTTC

v_call: TRBV5-4
j_call: TRBJ2-7
clone_size: few
d_call: .
cdr3_aa: CASSLATAGLYEQYF
cdr3_nt: TGTGCCAGCAGCTTAGCCACTGCAGGACTCTACGAGCAGTACTTC

v_call: TRBV9
j_call: TRBJ2-1
clone_size: .
d_call: .
cdr3_aa: CASSVGGRSYNEQFF
cdr3_nt: TGTGCCAGCAGCGTAGGCGGACGCTCCTACAATGAGCAGTTCTTC

v_call: TRBV5-1
j_call: TRBJ2-2
clone_size: medium-sized
d_call: .
cdr3_aa: CASSLEGVNPGELFF
cdr3_nt: TGCGCCAGCAGCTTAGAGGGGGTGAATCCCGGGGAGCTGTTTTTT

v_call: TRBV6-5
j_call: TRBJ2-7
clone_size: .
d_call: .
cdr3_aa: CASRGRRYEQYF
cdr3_nt: TGTGCCAGCCGGGGGAGGAGGTACGAGCAGTACTTC

v_call: TRBV6-5
j_call: TRBJ2-3
clone_size: .
d_call: .
cdr3_aa: CASSYSGGATDTQYF
cdr3_nt: TGTGCCAGCAGTTACTCGGGCGGGGCCACAGATACGCAGTATTTT

v_call: TRBV11-2
j_call: TRBJ2-7
clone_size: .
d_call: TRBD1
cdr3_aa: CASSRGRDRGGYEQYF
cdr3_nt: TGTGCCAGCAGCCGAGGACGGGACAGGGGGGGCTACGAGCAGTACTTC

v_call: TRBV6-2/TRBV6-3
j_call: TRBJ2-7
clone_size: .
d_call: TRBD2
cdr3_aa: CASSYPGLAGLEQYF
cdr3_nt: TGTGCCAGCAGTTACCCGGGACTAGCGGGACTCGAGCAGTACTTC

v_call: TRBV5-1
j_call: TRBJ1-1
clone_size: .
d_call: .
cdr3_aa: CASSRLRGGTEAFF
cdr3_nt: TGCGCCAGCAGCCGATTAAGAGGGGGGACTGAAGCTTTCTTT

v_call: TRBV5-1
j_call: TRBJ1-3
clone_size: .
d_call: .
cdr3_aa: CASSLGGSGNTIYF
cdr3_nt: TGCGCCAGCAGCTTGGGGGGATCCGGAAACACCATATATTTT

v_call: TRBV5-6
j_call: TRBJ1-2
clone_size: .
d_call: TRBD1
cdr3_aa: CASSPAGTGGLNYGYTF
cdr3_nt: TGTGCCAGCAGCCCCGCCGGGACAGGGGGTCTTAACTATGGCTACACCTTC

v_call: TRBV27
j_call: TRBJ1-1
clone_size: .
d_call: TRBD1
cdr3_aa: CASSLSSGQGDTEAFF
cdr3_nt: TGTGCCAGCAGTTTATCCTCGGGACAGGGTGACACTGAAGCTTTCTTT

v_call: TRBV9
j_call: TRBJ2-1
clone_size: .
d_call: TRBD2
cdr3_aa: CASSVGGTSGIREQFF
cdr3_nt: TGTGCCAGCAGCGTAGGTGGGACTAGCGGGATAAGGGAGCAGTTCTTC

v_call: TRBV29-1
j_call: TRBJ2-7
clone_size: .
d_call: TRBD1
cdr3_aa: CSARGTVDYEQYF
cdr3_nt: TGCAGCGCTAGAGGGACAGTTGACTACGAGCAGTACTTC

v_call: TRBV4-1
j_call: TRBJ2-7
clone_size: .
d_call: .
cdr3_aa: CASSQPDKSCERYF
cdr3_nt: TGCGCCAGCAGCCAACCGGACAAATCCTGCGAGCGGTACTTC

v_call: TRBV15
j_call: TRBJ2-7
clone_size: .
d_call: .
cdr3_aa: CATSERPGEYEQYF
cdr3_nt: TGTGCCACCAGCGAACGACCGGGAGAGTACGAGCAGTACTTC

v_call: TRBV3-1/TRBV3-2
j_call: TRBJ2-6
clone_size: .
d_call: .
cdr3_aa: CASSQVYVSGANVLTF
cdr3_nt: TGTGCCAGCAGCCAAGTGTACGTCTCTGGGGCCAACGTCCTGACTTTC

v_call: TRBV28
j_call: TRBJ2-1
clone_size: .
d_call: .
cdr3_aa: CASGSLTGRPYNEQFF
cdr3_nt: TGTGCCAGCGGGTCTTTAACGGGACGCCCCTACAATGAGCAGTTCTTC

v_call: TRBV6-5
j_call: TRBJ2-1
clone_size: once
d_call: TRBD1
cdr3_aa: CASSLGQGLGNEQFF
cdr3_nt: TGTGCCAGCAGTCTCGGACAGGGTCTAGGGAATGAGCAGTTCTTC

v_call: TRBV5-1
j_call: TRBJ2-1
clone_size: .
d_call: TRBD1
cdr3_aa: CASSLGTQGVLGQFF
cdr3_nt: TGCGCCAGCAGCTTGGGAACCCAGGGGGTTCTTGGGCAGTTCTTC